The entry that follows covers one T cell receptor beta chain sequence. The data are from a study of CXCR3-negative and CXCR3-positive naive CD8 T cells. cDNA libraries for TRB were generated by 5' RACE incorporating UMI labels. TCRdb re-called the 5' RACE reads, yielding one record per CDR3 amino acid sequence without DNA. The sample's table shows 65,000 to 95,000 distinct CDR3 sequences. The germline gives CDR1 DFQATT, CDR2 SNEGSKA (reference sequence). This CDR3 has 15 amino acids. A CD45RO-CCR7+CD27+CD95- phenotype identified naive CD8+ T cells. Input material: naive CXCR3- CD8+ T cells from blood. The subset: CD45RO-CCR7+CD27+CD95- naive CD8+ T cells lacking CXCR3 (TNR3-). This chain connects TRBV20-1 to TRBJ2-1; TCRdb picks TRBD2, but there is no DNA to check that call. The sequence was obtained from a human donor in good health. Some clones in this sample may be carry-over from other donors' samples. CDR3 loop: CSAISGTSVYNEQFF.